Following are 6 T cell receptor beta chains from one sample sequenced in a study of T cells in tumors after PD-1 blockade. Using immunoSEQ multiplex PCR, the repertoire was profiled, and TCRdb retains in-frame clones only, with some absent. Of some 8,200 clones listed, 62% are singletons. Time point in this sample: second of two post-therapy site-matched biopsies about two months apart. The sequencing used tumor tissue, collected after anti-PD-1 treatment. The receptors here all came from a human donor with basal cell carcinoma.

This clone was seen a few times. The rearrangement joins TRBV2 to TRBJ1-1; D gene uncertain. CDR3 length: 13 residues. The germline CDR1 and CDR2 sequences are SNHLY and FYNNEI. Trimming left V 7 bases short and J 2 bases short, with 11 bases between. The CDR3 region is CASTADGNTEAFF. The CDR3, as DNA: TGTGCCAGCACCGCGGACGGAAACACTGAAGCTTTCTTT.

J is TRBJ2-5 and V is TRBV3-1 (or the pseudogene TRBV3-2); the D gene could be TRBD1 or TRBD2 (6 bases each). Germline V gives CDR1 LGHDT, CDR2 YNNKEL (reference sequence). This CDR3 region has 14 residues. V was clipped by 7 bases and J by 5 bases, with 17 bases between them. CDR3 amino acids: CASKLTSTGETQYF. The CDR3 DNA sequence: TGTGCCAGCAAGCTGACTAGTACAGGGGAGACCCAGTACTTC.

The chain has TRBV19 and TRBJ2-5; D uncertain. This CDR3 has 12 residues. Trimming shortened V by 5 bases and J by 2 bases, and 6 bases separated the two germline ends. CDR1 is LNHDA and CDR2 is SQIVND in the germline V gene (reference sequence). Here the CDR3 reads CASSPSQETQYF. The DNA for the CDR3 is TGTGCCAGTAGTCCGTCACAAGAGACCCAGTACTTC.

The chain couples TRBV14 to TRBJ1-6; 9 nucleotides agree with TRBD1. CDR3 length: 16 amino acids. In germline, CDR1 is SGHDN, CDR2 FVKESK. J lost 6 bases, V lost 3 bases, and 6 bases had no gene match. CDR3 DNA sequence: TGTGCCAGCAGCCAGGACAGGGGAGTGGTTAATTCACCCCTCCACTTT. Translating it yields CASSQDRGVVNSPLHF. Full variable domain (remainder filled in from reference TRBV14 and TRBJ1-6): EAGVTQFPSHSVIEKGQTVTLRCDPISGHDNLYWYRRVMGKEIKFLLHFVKESKQDESGMPNNRFLAERTGGTYSTLKVQPAELEDSGVYFCASSQDRGVVNSPLHFGNGTRLTVT.

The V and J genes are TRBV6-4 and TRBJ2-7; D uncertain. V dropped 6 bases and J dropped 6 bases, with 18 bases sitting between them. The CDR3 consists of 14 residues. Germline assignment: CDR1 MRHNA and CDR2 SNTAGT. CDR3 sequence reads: CASSAFSVEAEQYF. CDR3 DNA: TGTGCCAGCAGCGCGTTTTCGGTGGAAGCCGAGCAGTACTTC.

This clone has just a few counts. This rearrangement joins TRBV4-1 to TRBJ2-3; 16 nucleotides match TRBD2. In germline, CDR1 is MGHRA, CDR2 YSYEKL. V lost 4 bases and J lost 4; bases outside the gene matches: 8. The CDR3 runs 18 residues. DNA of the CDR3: TGCGCCAGCAGCCTTCCGGGACTAGCGGGGGGGCAGGCAGATACGCAGTATTTT. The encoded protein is CASSLPGLAGGQADTQYF.